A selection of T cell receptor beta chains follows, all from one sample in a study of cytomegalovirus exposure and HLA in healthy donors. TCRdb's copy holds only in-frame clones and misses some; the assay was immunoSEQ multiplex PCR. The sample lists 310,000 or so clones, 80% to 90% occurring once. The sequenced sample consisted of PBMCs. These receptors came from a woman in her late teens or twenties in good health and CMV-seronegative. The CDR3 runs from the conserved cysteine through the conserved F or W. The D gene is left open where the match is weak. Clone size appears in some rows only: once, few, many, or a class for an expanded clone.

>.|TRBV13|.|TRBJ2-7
TGTGCCAGCAGCCTAAATTACGAGCAGTACTTC
CASSLNYEQYF
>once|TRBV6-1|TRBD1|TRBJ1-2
TGTGCCAGCAGAGGGACCGGACAGGGCCGGGGCTACACCTTC
CASRGTGQGRGYTF
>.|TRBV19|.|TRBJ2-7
TGTGCCACTGCGTGGGGCCGATCCTACGAGCAGTACTTC
CATAWGRSYEQYF
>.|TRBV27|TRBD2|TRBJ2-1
TGTGCCAGCAGTTTGGGTAGCGGGGGGGAGGAGCAGTTCTTC
CASSLGSGGEEQFF
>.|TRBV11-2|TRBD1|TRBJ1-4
TGTGCCAGCAGCTTAGATTTCAGGGGGGATGAAAAACTGTTTTTT
CASSLDFRGDEKLFF
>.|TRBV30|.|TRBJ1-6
TGTGCCTGGAATGCAGGGCGAGATTCACCCCTCCACTTT
CAWNAGRDSPLHF
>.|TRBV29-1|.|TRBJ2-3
TGCAGCGTTGACGTCCGGGACATAGATACGCAGTATTTT
CSVDVRDIDTQYF
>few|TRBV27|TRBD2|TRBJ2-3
TGCGCCAGCAGACAAACTAGCGGGGGACCGTATTTT
CASRQTSGGPYF
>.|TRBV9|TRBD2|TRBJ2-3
TGTGCCAGCAGCGTCGGAAGCGGGGGGTTTGATACGCAGTATTTT
CASSVGSGGFDTQYF
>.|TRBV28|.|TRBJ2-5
TGTGCCAGCAGTACCCTGGCGGCCGCCCAGTACTTC
CASSTLAAAQYF
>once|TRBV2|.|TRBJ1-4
TGTGCCAGCTCACACCCGAATGAAAAACTGTTTTTT
CASSHPNEKLFF
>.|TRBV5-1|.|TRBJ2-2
TGCGCCAGCAGCTTGGCAGGAACAGGAGTGAACACCGGGGAGCTGTTTTTT
CASSLAGTGVNTGELFF
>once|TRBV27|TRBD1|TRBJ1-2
TGTGCCAGCAGTTTATCGGAAATGCCCCTTCGGATACGACAGGGGGCCTATGGCTACACCTTC
CASSLSEMPLRIRQGAYGYTF
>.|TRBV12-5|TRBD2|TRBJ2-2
TGTGCTAGTGGTTTGGTAATCGAGCGGGGGGCCACCGGGGAGCTGTTTTTT
CASGLVIERGATGELFF
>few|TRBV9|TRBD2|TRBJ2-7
TGTGCCAGCAGCTTAAGCGGGGGCCCCTGGTACGAGCAGTACTTC
CASSLSGGPWYEQYF
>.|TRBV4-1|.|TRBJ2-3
TGCGCCAGCAGCCAAACAGGCCTAGGCGCAGATACGCAGTATTTT
CASSQTGLGADTQYF
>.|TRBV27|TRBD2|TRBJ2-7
TGTGCCAGCAGATCACTAGCGGGGCCTCCCTACGAGCAGTACTTC
CASRSLAGPPYEQYF
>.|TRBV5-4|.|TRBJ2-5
TGTGCCAGCAGCTTGGATAGGACACAAGAGACCCAGTACTTC
CASSLDRTQETQYF
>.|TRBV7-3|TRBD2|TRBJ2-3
TGTGCCAGCAGCCAGAGGACTAGTTGGGATACGCAGTATTTT
CASSQRTSWDTQYF
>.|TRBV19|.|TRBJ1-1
TGTGCCAGTAGTATAGCCAGGAAGAACACTGAAGCTTTCTTT
CASSIARKNTEAFF
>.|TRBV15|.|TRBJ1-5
TGTGCCACCAGCAGAGACGGGTCCACTTATAGCAATCAGCCCCAGCATTTT
CATSRDGSTYSNQPQHF
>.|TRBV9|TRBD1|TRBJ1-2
TGTGCCAGCAGCGTAGATCAGGGGGCGCTTGATTATGGCTACACCTTC
CASSVDQGALDYGYTF
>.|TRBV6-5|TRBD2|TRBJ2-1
TGTGCCAGCAGTTCCCCGACTAGCGGGGGTATACAGTTCTTC
CASSSPTSGGIQFF
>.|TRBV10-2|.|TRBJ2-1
TGCGCCAGCAGTGAGTCGGGAGAGTACAATGAGCAGTTCTTC
CASSESGEYNEQFF
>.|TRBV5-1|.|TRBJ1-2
TGCGCCAGCAGCTCGTTCGTCGAGGGGGACTATGGCTACACCTTC
CASSSFVEGDYGYTF
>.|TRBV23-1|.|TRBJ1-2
TGCGCCAGCAGTCTGAACCTAATTCAATCCCTGGGGGCTCCTAACTATGGCTACACCTTC
CASSLNLIQSLGAPNYGYTF
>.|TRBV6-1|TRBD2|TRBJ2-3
TGTGCCAGCAGTTCGCGCGGGGGGTCCCCAGATACGCAGTATTTT
CASSSRGGSPDTQYF
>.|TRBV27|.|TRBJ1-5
TGTGCCAGCAGTTTATCAGGACTACAGCGTTATAGCAATCAGCCCCAGCATTTT
CASSLSGLQRYSNQPQHF
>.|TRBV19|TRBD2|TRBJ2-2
TGTGCCAGTAGTAGAACGGGGGGGCCAGGAACCGGGGAGCTGTTTTTT
CASSRTGGPGTGELFF
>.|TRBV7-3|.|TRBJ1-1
TGTGCCAGCAGCATTACTACGGGCACTGAAGCTTTCTTT
CASSITTGTEAFF
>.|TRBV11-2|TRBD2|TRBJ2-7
TGTGCCAGCGGGCTAGCGGGGGGCTCCTACGAGCAGTACTTC
CASGLAGGSYEQYF
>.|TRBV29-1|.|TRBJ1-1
TGCAGCCCGAGCCTGGTGGAAGCTTTCTTT
CSPSLVEAFF
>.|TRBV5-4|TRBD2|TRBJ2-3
TGTGCCAGCAGCAAGGGACTAGTGAGCACAGATACGCAGTATTTT
CASSKGLVSTDTQYF
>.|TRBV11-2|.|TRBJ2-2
TGTGCCAGCAGCCACGCCGGGACAAACACCGGGGAGCTGTTTTTT
CASSHAGTNTGELFF
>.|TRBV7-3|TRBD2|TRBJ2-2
TGTGCCAGCAGCTTACGGACTAGCGGCACCGGGGAGCTGTTTTTT
CASSLRTSGTGELFF
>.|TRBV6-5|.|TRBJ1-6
TGTGCCAGCAGTTACTCCGGGAGCTCCTATAATTCACCCCTCCACTTT
CASSYSGSSYNSPLHF
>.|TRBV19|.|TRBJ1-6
TGTGCCAGTAGTATAGATCGGAATTCACCCCTCCACTTT
CASSIDRNSPLHF
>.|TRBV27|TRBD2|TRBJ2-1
TGTGCCAGCAGTCCCGGGACTAGGCCCAGCAATGAGCAGTTCTTC
CASSPGTRPSNEQFF
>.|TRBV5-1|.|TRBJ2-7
TGCGCCAGCAGCTTGAGCCGGGACTGGAGCTCCTACGAGCAGTACTTC
CASSLSRDWSSYEQYF
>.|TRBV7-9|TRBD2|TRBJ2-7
TGTGCCAGCAGCTTGGGACTAGATCCCTACGAGCAGTACTTC
CASSLGLDPYEQYF
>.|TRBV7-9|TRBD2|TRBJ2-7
TGTTCCAGCGGACTAGCGGGGGGGTACGAGCAGTACTTC
CSSGLAGGYEQYF
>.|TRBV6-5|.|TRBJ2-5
TGTGCCAGCAGTTTCTCCGGGGAGACCCAGTACTTC
CASSFSGETQYF
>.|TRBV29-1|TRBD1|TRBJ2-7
TGCAGCTCCCTGGACGCCGGGACAGGGTTCTACGAGCAGTACTTC
CSSLDAGTGFYEQYF
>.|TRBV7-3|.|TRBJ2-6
TGTGCCAGCAGCTTAACGGGGCAGGGTATCTCTGGGGCCAACGTCCTGACTTTC
CASSLTGQGISGANVLTF
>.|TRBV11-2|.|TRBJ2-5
TGTGCCAGCAGCCACGGAGGGTTCGCGGGGGCAGGGGAGACCCAGTACTTC
CASSHGGFAGAGETQYF
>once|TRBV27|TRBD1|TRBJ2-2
TGTGCCAGCAGTTGGGGGACAGCCCACACCGGGGAGCTGTTTTTT
CASSWGTAHTGELFF
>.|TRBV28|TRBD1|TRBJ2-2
TGTGCCACCCAGACAGGGGTGAACACCGGGGAGCTGTTTTTT
CATQTGVNTGELFF
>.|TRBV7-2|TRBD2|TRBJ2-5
TGTGCCAGCAGCTTAGGGTGGCGGGGGGCCCAAGAGACCCAGTACTTC
CASSLGWRGAQETQYF
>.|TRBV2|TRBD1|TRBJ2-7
TGTGCCAGCAGTGTGGGACAGGGGTACCCGAAAAGCTCCTACGAGCAGTACTTC
CASSVGQGYPKSSYEQYF
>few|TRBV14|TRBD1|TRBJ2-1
TGTGCCAGCAACCAGGACCCCGATCCGGGACAGACCTGTAGCTATGAGCAGTTCTTC
CASNQDPDPGQTCSYEQFF
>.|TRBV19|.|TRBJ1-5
TGTGCCAGTAGTAAGGGGGGGCAGGGAGGCCAGCCCCAGCATTTT
CASSKGGQGGQPQHF
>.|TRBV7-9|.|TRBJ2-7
TGTGCCAGCAGCTCTCTCCAGGGTCTGCGGTACGAGCAGTACTTC
CASSSLQGLRYEQYF
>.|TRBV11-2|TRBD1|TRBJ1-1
TGTGCCAGCAGCGTCGGACAGGGCTTGGAGGCTTTCTTT
CASSVGQGLEAFF
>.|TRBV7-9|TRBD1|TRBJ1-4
TGTGCCAGCAGTTCTCTTGGACAGGTCGGTGAAAAACTGTTTTTT
CASSSLGQVGEKLFF